The sequence of this T cell receptor (beta chain) was determined in a study of CD8+ T cells in alopecia areata. Study-level findings and limits: A single nonresponder leaves the baseline CD8+ expansion link to response uncertain. Numerous expanded lesional clones remained in scalp and blood during tofacitinib.

Germline V gene lookup returns CDR1 SGHRS and CDR2 YFSETQ. After removal of 4 bases from V and 10 bases from J, the junction contained 13 bases not matched to a gene. The CDR3 loop spans 15 amino acids. cDNA reverse transcribed from extracted RNA served as the sequencing template. Sequenced by immunoSEQ multiplex PCR; TCRdb stores in-frame clones only, minus some. The data show about 39,000 clones, with roughly two thirds seen just once and 21% held by the top ten. The treatment here: oral pan-JAK inhibitor, 5-10 mg twice daily. With regard to this clone: No antigen is known for it.

The sample here was CD8+ T cells sorted from blood, taken at week 4, from a patient treated with tofacitinib. This TCR came from a human donor with alopecia areata. The chain carries TRBV5-1 and TRBJ1-2; 10 bases line up with TRBD1. The CDR3 nucleotides are TGCGCCAGCAGCGCGAGACAGGGGGCTAAGGACTTCTACACCTTC. Its protein is CASSARQGAKDFYTF.